This T cell receptor beta chain originates from a study of T-cell reconstitution after alpha-beta-depleted transplantation in children (dated by TCRdb to about 2016). With regard to the full study: The study quantitatively tracked T-cell immune reconstitution after TCRalphabeta/CD19-depleted allogeneic hematopoietic cell transplantation in children using TCR repertoire profiling.

General study outcomes and caveats: Apparently early alphabetaT-cell count recovery about two months after transplant reportedly relied on only several hundred rapidly expanded clones derived from non-depleted graft cells. Over the following months the frequencies of hyperexpanded clones went down, and after one year T-cell counts and TCRbeta diversity were mostly credited to newly produced T cells. In some patients, the high TCRbeta diversity seen at day 60 was put down to recipient T cells and intrathymic progenitors that had survived conditioning.

Including the terminal cysteine and phenylalanine, the CDR3 comprises 11 residues. This entry keeps only the CDR3 DNA: 33 bases, framed from base 1. V is reduced by 3 bases and J by 5 bases, leaving a spacing of 6 bases between them. CDR1 and CDR2 were assigned from the germline V gene (reference sequence) as DFQATT and SNEGSKA. The library was obtained by PCR. The data were produced on an Illumina HiSeq 2500. TCR library preparation used molecular barcoding, with unique molecular identifiers applied to normalize quantification of the TCRbeta repertoire. Clones were called with MiXCR by TCRdb after fastp trimmed the public reads at Q25, and only in-frame beta chains were retained. Rows with one shared CDR3 protein collapse into an entry with the most common genes and DNA. The sample has hundreds of thousands of distinct CDR3 sequences on record, approximately 13% of them singletons. The biggest ten clones account for about 2% of the sample.

As to this clonotype: Its antigen is still unknown. No base quality values were provided; no much bigger clone lies one nucleotide off.

The treatment or condition label, as the study defines it: allogeneic hematopoietic cell transplantation with graft depleted of TCRalphabeta T cells and CD19 B cells. The children who served as transplant recipients had been given grafts of TCRalphabeta/CD19-depleted allogeneic hematopoietic cells. The chain links TRBV20-1 with TRBJ2-3; the D segment cannot be called with confidence. The material was PBMCs, mostly from graft donor cells, obtained 360 days after TCRalphabeta/CD19-depleted stem cell transplant. The sequence came from a male patient younger than 18 who had a stem cell transplant for acute myeloid leukemia, so the T cells may come from the graft donor. The CDR3 corresponds to CSARGKDTQYF. The DNA sequence is given as TGCAGTGCTAGGGGGAAAGATACGCAGTATTTT.